This T cell receptor (beta chain) was captured by sequencing in a study of blood T cells in healthy people across ages (dated by TCRdb to between 2014 and 2017). Some background on the complete study: In model experiments, template switching captured roughly one uniquely barcoded TCR beta cDNA molecule for every two T cells. To avoid experimental bias, donors of different ages were distributed randomly across sequencing lanes. Four age groups were formed from the donors: young (average roughly 15 years), middle-aged (approximately 40), aged (over 55) and long-lived (about 80). Age-related changes in TCR beta repertoire diversity were measured in the study by deep sequencing normalized with unique cDNA molecular identifiers. The study analyzed two additional independent replicas of 1 million unique cDNA reads from the same blood draw for two donors, one aged 18 to 29 and one aged 80 or older.

Libraries were built with 5' RACE. Sequencer: Illumina HiSeq 2500. A second PCR of roughly 6 to 12 cycles was run with a J-beta primer mix and a sample-barcoded 5' primer. A unique molecular identifier was introduced onto each TCR beta cDNA molecule by a template-switch 5' adaptor carrying 12 random nucleotides. Each sample yielded at least 2.5 million CDR3-containing paired-end reads. The Mint cDNA synthesis kit, primed by a TRBC-specific oligonucleotide, was used to synthesize first-strand cDNA from all RNA. All cDNA was treated with uracil-DNA glycosylase and then went through a first 18-cycle PCR with the universal primers M1SS and BC2_uni_R. The authors processed their data as follows. For normalization, 1 million high-quality reads were randomly selected from each sample, with every read carrying a distinct molecular identifier. Instead of being binned into consensus sequences, reads that shared molecular identifiers were thrown out. MiTCR, set to a Q25 quality threshold and the strictest error-elimination algorithm, was used for CDR3 identification, clonotype clustering and error correction. A nonparametric unseen species model with Euler transformation was used to estimate lower-bound total TCR beta diversity. Using fastp at Q25 and MiXCR, TCRdb reprocessed the public reads and kept productive beta chains. Under each unique CDR3 protein, matching rows form one entry showing the most common genes and DNA. The V and J calls reflect TCRdb's pipeline rather than the authors' work. The sample has approximately 830,000 distinct CDR3 sequences on record, about 59% of them singletons. Clones ranked in the top ten supply about a quarter of the sample.

General findings and caveats noted by the study authors: Total diversity estimates from one million sequenced T cells were considered lower bounds and underestimates. Bulk unsorted PBMC profiling prevented conclusive comparison of naive and antigen-experienced compartments. A strong correlation was found between observed TCR beta diversity and the percentage of naive T cells measured by flow cytometry. Donor CMV infection status was unknown, potentially confounding age-related changes in expanded clonotypes. Compared with the aged group, the long-lived group had more naive CD4+ T cells, fewer expanded clones and increased TCR diversity, suggesting age selection. Observed TCR beta diversity per million T cells fell roughly linearly with age, and a significant reduction was already apparent by age about 38.

Systemically healthy Caucasian individuals from Russia, about 38 in total and aged about 6 to 95 years, were included as donors. Each donor gave around 9 milliliters of peripheral blood, collected into EDTA-treated Vacutainer tubes. Ficoll-Paque density-gradient centrifugation was used to isolate PBMCs, with at least 7 million per sample. Total RNA was extracted from PBMCs with Trizol reagent, with at least 6 micrograms obtained per sample. For every donor, flow cytometry on a PBMC aliquot measured the percentage of naive CD45RAhigh/CD27high T cells. This clonotype was observed a handful of times. No cognate antigen has been identified for it. No base quality information exists; no much larger clone differs at one position. V and J lose 6 bases and 9 bases, and a span of 15 bases separates them. The CDR3 numbers 13 residues from cysteine through phenylalanine. Only CDR3 DNA is held: 39 bases, read in frame from base 1. The CDR1 and CDR2 encoded by the germline V gene (reference sequence) are LGHDT and YNNKEL.

The clonotype was recovered from a man aged 25 to 45 in good health. This chain joins TRBV3-1 to TRBJ2-4; TRBD1 is possibly the D segment (5 matching bases). Sequenced input: blood. The CDR3 reads CASRQASGIIQYF. The DNA sequence is given as TGTGCCAGCAGACAGGCTAGTGGGATCATTCAGTACTTC.